These 8 T cell receptor beta chains were all obtained from the same sample, sequenced in a study of Graves' ophthalmopathy and Graves' hyperthyroidism. From RNA, the CDR3 regions of TCR beta chains were amplified and sequenced. Second-round multiplex PCR followed a first-round RT-PCR using HTBI primers. A single record per CDR3 protein comes from TCRdb applying MiXCR to the multiplex PCR reads. In the table there are 740,000 or so distinct CDR3 sequences, around 40% of which are singletons. The sample was peripheral blood. The source is an adult man with Graves' ophthalmopathy.

The CDR3 DNA reads as TGTGCCAGCAGCTTAGAGGGACAGGCTAACTATGGCTACACCTTC. The encoded protein is CASSLEGQANYGYTF. This chain connects TRBV7-2 to TRBJ1-2, with 8 bases fitting TRBD1. CDR1 and CDR2 from the germline V gene are SGHTA and FQGNSA. With V trimmed by 1 base and J by 0 bases, 1 base remained unmatched. The CDR3 contains 15 residues.

The genes are TRBV10-3 and TRBJ1-1; D is perhaps TRBD1 (6 bases). This CDR3 comprises 13 residues. Trimming pared 10 bases from V and 1 base from J, leaving 13 bases between. CDR1 and CDR2 from the germline V gene are ENHRY and SYGVKD. This CDR3 is CATNTGPNTEAFF. CDR3 coding DNA: TGTGCCACGAATACAGGGCCGAACACTGAAGCTTTCTTT.

A remark on this clonotype: Just one base apart from a much larger clone, this may be a read error. The chain couples TRBV2 to TRBJ2-7, with TRBD1 matching over 7 bases. The V and J ends lost 8 bases and 4 bases, in that order; junction bases with no gene match: 8. In germline, CDR1 is SNHLY, CDR2 FYNNEI. The CDR3 sequence is 13 residues long. As DNA, the CDR3 is TGTGCCAGCGGCCAGGGACAGAAGTACGAGCAGTACTTC. Its protein is CASGQGQKYEQYF.

Here the CDR3 DNA reads TGTGCCACCAGTGACCCAGGGACAGGGGGTATCCATGAGCAGTTCTTC. The encoded protein is CATSDPGTGGIHEQFF. The J gene is TRBJ2-5, the V gene TRBV24-1; the match to TRBD1 covers 11 bases. TRBJ2-1 matches the DNA end more closely, so the J call is doubtful. The CDR3 loop spans 16 amino acids. The germline CDR1 and CDR2 sequences are KGHDR and SFDVKD.

Turning to this clonotype: Compared with germline, one end of the junction differs, possibly owing to a read error. The chain is built from TRBV10-3 and TRBJ1-1; D is uncertain. Germline V gives CDR1 ENHRY, CDR2 SYGVKD. This CDR3 spans 15 amino acids. The CDR3 sequence: CASSEVGLMNTEAFF. CDR3 nucleotides: TGTGCCAGCAGTGAAGTGGGTCTGATGAACACTGAAGCTTTCTTT.

The chain is built from TRBV9 and TRBJ2-3; 8 nucleotides match TRBD2. The CDR3 consists of 16 residues. Germline CDR1 is SGDLS and CDR2 is YYNGEE. J gave up 1 base and V 6 bases, and 10 bases lay outside the gene matches. The CDR3 loop is CASMSSGRVRTDTQYF. CDR3 nucleotides: TGTGCCAGCATGTCGAGCGGGAGAGTTCGCACAGATACGCAGTATTTT.

The chain joins TRBV2 to TRBJ2-7; D is possibly TRBD1 (5 bases). CDR3 length: 13 residues. Trimming removed 5 bases from V and 5 bases from J, with 13 bases in between. Looked up from germline, CDR1 is SNHLY and CDR2 is FYNNEI. The CDR3 protein is CASSLFGADEQYF. The CDR3 DNA reads as TGTGCCAGCAGTTTATTTGGGGCCGACGAGCAGTACTTC.

This clonotype came up once. The J gene is TRBJ2-7, the V gene TRBV29-1, with D perhaps being TRBD1 or TRBD2 (5 bases each). Between the trimmed V and J ends, which lost 7 bases and 9 bases, there was a span of 19 bases. This CDR3 comprises 12 residues. Germline CDR1 reads SQVTM; CDR2 reads ANQGSEA. The CDR3 region has the DNA TGCAGCGCCTACGGGGACGGTGCGACGCAGTACTTC. It is translated as CSAYGDGATQYF.